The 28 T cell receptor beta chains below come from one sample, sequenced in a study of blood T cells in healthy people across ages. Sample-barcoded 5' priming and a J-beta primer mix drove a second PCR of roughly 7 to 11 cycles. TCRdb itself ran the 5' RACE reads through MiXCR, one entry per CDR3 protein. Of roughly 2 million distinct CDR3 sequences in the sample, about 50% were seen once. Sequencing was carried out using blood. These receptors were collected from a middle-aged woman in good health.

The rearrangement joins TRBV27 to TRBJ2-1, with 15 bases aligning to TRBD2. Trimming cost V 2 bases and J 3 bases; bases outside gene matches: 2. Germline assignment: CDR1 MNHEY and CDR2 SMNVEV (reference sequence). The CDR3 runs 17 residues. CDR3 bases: TGTGCCAGCAGTTTAATGGGACTAGCGGGGGGCTACAATGAGCAGTTCTTC. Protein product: CASSLMGLAGGYNEQFF.

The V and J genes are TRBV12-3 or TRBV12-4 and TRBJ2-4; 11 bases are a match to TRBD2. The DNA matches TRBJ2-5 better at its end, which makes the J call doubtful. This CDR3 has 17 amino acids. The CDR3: CASSPRVAGGPEETQYF. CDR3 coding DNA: TGTGCCAGCAGTCCTAGGGTAGCGGGGGGGCCGGAGGAGACCCAGTACTTC.

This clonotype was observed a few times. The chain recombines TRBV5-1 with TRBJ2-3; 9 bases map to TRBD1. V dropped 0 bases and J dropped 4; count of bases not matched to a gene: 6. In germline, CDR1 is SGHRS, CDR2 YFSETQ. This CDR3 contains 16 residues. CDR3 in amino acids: CASSLEGQGRSDTQYF. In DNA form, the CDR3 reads TGCGCCAGCAGCTTGGAGGGACAGGGAAGATCAGATACGCAGTATTTT.

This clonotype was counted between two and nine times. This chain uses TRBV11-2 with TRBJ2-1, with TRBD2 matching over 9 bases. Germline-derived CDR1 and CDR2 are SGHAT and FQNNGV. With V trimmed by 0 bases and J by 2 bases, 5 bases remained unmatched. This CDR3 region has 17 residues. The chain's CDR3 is CASSLEGGGGPYNEQFF. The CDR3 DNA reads TGTGCCAGCAGCTTAGAGGGCGGGGGGGGGCCCTACAATGAGCAGTTCTTC.

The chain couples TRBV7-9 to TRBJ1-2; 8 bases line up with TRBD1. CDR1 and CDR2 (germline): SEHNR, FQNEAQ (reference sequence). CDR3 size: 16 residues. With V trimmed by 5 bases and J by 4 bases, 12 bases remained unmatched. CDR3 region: CASSIGQGAASYGYTF. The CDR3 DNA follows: TGTGCCAGCAGCATAGGGCAGGGGGCAGCTAGCTATGGCTACACCTTC.

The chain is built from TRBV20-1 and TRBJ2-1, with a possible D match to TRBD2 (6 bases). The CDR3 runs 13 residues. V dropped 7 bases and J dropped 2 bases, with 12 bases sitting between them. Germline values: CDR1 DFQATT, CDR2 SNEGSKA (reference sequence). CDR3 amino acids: CSGKGGAYNEQFF. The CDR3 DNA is TGCAGTGGGAAGGGAGGCGCCTACAATGAGCAGTTCTTC.

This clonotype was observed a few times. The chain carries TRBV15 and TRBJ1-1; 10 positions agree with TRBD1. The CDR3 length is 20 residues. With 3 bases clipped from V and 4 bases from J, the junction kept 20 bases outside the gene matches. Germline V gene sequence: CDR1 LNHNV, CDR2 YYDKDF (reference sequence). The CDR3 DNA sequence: TGTGCCACCAGCAGGGGAAGACAGGGGGCTAACGCCCGTGATGGCACTGAAGCTTTCTTT. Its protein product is CATSRGRQGANARDGTEAFF.

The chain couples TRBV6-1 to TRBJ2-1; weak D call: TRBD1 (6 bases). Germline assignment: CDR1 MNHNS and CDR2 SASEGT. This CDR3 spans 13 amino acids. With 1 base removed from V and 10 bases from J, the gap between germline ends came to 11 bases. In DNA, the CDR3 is TGTGCCAGCAGTGAAGTATCCAGGGGAGAGCAGTTCTTC. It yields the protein CASSEVSRGEQFF.

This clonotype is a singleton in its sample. The CDR3 DNA reads as TGTGCCAGCAGGTTCCAGGGGAGAGCTAACTATGGCTACACCTTC. This encodes CASRFQGRANYGYTF. The chain recombines TRBV2 with TRBJ1-2, with a weak D call TRBD1 (6 bases). Germline CDR1 is SNHLY and CDR2 is FYNNEI. The CDR3 is made up of 15 amino acids. V was trimmed by 6 bases and J by 0 bases, leaving 14 bases between them.

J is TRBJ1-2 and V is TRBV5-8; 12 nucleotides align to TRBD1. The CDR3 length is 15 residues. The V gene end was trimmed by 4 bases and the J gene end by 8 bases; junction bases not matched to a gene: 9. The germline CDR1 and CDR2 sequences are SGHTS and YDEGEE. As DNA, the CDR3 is TGTGCCAGCAGCCCCTGGGACAGGGGGCGTCAGGGCTACACCTTC. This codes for CASSPWDRGRQGYTF.

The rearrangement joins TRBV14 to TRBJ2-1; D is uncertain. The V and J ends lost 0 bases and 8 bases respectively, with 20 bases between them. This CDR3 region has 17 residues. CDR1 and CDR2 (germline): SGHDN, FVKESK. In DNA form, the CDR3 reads TGTGCCAGCAGCCAAGATCCTTTGAGCCGGTTCGTGCATGAGCAGTTCTTC. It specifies CASSQDPLSRFVHEQFF.

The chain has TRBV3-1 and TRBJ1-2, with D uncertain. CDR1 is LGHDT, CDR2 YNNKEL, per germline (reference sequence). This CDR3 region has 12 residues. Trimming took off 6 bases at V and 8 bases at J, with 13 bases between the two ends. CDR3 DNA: TGTGCCAGCAGAGGTGAAAGTTCGGGCTACACCTTC. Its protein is CASRGESSGYTF. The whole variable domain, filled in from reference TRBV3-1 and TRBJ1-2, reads DTAVSQTPKYLVTQMGNDKSIKCEQNLGHDTMYWYKQDSKKFLKIMFSYNNKELIINETVPNRFSPKSPDKAHLNLHINSLELGDSAVYFCASRGESSGYTFGSGTRLTVV.

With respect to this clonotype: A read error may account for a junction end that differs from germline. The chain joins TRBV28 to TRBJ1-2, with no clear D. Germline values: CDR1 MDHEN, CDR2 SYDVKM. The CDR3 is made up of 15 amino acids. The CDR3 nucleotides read TGTACCAGCAGTCCCCCAAGGGATCTCAACTATGGCTACACCTTC. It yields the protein CTSSPPRDLNYGYTF.

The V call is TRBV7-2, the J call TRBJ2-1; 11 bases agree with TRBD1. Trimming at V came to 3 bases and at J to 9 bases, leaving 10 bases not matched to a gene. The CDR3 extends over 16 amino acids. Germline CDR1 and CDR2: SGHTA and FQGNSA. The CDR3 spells CASSFFVGQGAGEQFF. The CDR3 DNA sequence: TGTGCCAGCAGCTTCTTTGTAGGACAGGGGGCAGGTGAGCAGTTCTTC.

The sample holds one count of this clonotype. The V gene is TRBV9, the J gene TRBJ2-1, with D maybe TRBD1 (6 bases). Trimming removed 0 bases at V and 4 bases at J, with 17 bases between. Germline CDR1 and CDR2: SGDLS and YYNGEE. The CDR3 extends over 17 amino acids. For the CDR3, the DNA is TGTGCCAGCAGCGTAGACCCAACAGGGTTGGGGTACAATGAGCAGTTCTTC. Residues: CASSVDPTGLGYNEQFF.

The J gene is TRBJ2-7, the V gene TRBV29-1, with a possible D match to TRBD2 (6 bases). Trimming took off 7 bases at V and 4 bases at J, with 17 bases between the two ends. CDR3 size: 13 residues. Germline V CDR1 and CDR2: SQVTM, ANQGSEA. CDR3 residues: CSGTTRGGYEQYF. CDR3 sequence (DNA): TGCAGCGGTACCACCCGGGGAGGTTACGAGCAGTACTTC.

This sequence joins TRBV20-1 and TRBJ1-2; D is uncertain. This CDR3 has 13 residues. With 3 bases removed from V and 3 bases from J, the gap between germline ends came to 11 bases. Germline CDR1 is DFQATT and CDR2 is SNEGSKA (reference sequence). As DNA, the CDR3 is TGCAGTGCTAGCGACTCGCCCCACTATGGCTACACCTTC. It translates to CSASDSPHYGYTF.

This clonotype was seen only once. CDR3 bases: TGTGCCAGCAGCCGACAGGACAGGGATCAGCCCCAGCATTTT. Its translation is CASSRQDRDQPQHF. V is TRBV6-6 and J is TRBJ1-5, with 8 bases that match TRBD1. V gave up 6 bases and J gave up 5 bases; unmatched junction bases: 6. The germline gives CDR1 MNHNY, CDR2 SVGAGI (reference sequence). The CDR3 has 14 residues.

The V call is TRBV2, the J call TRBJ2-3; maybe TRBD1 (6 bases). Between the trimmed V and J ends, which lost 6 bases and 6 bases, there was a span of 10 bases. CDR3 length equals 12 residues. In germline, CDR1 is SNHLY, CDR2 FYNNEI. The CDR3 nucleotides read TGTGCCAGCAGCACAGGGTTCGATACGCAGTATTTT. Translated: CASSTGFDTQYF.

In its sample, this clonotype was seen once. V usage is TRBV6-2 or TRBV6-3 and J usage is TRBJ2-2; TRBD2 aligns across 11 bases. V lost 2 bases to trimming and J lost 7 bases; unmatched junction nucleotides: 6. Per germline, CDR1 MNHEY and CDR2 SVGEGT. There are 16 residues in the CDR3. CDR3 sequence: CASSYRRLAGSGELFF. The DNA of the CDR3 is TGTGCCAGCAGTTACCGTCGACTAGCGGGGAGCGGGGAGCTGTTTTTT.

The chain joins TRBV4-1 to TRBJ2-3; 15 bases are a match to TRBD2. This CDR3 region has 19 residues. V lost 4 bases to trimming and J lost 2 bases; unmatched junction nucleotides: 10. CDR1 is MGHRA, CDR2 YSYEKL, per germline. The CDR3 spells CASSPEAGTSGGSTDTQYF. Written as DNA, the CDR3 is TGCGCCAGCAGCCCAGAGGCGGGGACTAGCGGGGGGTCCACAGATACGCAGTATTTT.

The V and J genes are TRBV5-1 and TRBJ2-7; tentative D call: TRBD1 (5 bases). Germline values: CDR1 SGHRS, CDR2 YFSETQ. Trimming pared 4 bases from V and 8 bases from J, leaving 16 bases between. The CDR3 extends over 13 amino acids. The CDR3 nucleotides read TGCGCCAGCAGCCCTGGACAAGAGGAAAAGCAGTACTTC. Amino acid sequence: CASSPGQEEKQYF.

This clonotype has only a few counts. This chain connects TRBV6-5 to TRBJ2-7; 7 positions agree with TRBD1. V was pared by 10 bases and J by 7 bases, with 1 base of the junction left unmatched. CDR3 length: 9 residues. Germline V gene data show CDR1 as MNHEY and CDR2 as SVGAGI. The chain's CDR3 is CATTGEQYF. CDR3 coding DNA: TGTGCCACGACAGGGGAGCAGTACTTC.

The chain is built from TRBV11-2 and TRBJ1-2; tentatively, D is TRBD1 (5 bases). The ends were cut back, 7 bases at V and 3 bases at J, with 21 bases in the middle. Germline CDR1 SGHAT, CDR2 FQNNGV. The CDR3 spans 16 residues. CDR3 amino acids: CASTERGQGVYYGYTF. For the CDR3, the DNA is TGTGCCAGCACCGAGAGGGGTCAGGGAGTCTACTATGGCTACACCTTC.

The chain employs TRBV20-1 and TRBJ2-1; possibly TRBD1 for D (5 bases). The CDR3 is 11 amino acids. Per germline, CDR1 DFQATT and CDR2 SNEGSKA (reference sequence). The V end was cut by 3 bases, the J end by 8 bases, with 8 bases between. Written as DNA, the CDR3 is TGCAGTGCTAGTAGGGGCTATGAGCAGTTCTTC. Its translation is CSASRGYEQFF.

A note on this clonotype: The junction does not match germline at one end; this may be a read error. This CDR3 reads CTSSQGVPPYPYGYTF. CDR3 sequence (DNA): TGCACCAGCAGCCAAGGGGTGCCGCCGTACCCCTATGGCTACACCTTC. The chain joins TRBV4-1 to TRBJ1-2; D possibly corresponds to TRBD1 (5 bases). Germline loops: CDR1 MGHRA, CDR2 YSYEKL. The CDR3 totals 16 residues.

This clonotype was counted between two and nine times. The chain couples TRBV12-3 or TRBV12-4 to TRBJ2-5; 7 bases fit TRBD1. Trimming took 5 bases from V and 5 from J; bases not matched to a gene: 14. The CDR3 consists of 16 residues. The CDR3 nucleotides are TGTGCCAGCAGTGCAAACAGGGGCGGCTTGTTGGAGACCCAGTACTTC. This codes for CASSANRGGLLETQYF.

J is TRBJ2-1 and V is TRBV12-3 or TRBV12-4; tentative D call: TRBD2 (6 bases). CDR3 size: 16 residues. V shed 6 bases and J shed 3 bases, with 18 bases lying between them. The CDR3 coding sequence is TGTGCCAGCAGCCCTCAAAGGGCGGGGCTCTACAATGAGCAGTTCTTC. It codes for CASSPQRAGLYNEQFF.